The 13 T cell receptor beta chains reported below all come from one sample, sequenced in a study of T cell responses to AZD1222 COVID-19 vaccine. The repertoire was sequenced with immunoSEQ multiplex PCR; TCRdb's copy has only in-frame clones and lacks some. The sample records around 140,000 clones, roughly 87% being singletons. This material consisted of peripheral blood, taken 28 days after the second AZD1222 dose. All receptors derive from an adult who received the AZD1222 COVID-19 vaccine.

The chain uses TRBV3-1 (or the pseudogene TRBV3-2) and TRBJ1-3; TRBD1 matches 7 bases. This CDR3 contains 17 residues. Trimming removed 1 base from V and 0 bases from J; junction bases left unmatched: 6. Germline assignment: CDR1 LGHDT and CDR2 YNNKEL (reference sequence). This CDR3 reads CASSQVMAGGSGNTIYF. For the CDR3, the DNA is TGTGCCAGCAGCCAAGTTATGGCAGGGGGCTCTGGAAACACCATATATTTT.

This sequence joins TRBV30 and TRBJ2-6, with D unresolved. The CDR3 sequence is 20 residues long. Deletions cut 0 bases from V and 0 bases from J, with 21 bases between. Germline V gives CDR1 GTSNPN, CDR2 SVGIG (reference sequence). The CDR3 loop reads CAWSVIRQTNLHSGANVLTF. DNA for the CDR3: TGTGCCTGGAGTGTAATTCGGCAGACAAATTTACACTCTGGGGCCAACGTCCTGACTTTC.

V and J are TRBV28 and TRBJ2-2; either TRBD1 or TRBD2 may supply D (6 bases each). Germline CDR1 reads MDHEN; CDR2 reads SYDVKM. CDR3 length: 17 residues. V lost 7 bases, J lost 6 bases, and 24 bases lay in between. The CDR3 here is CASTMGGTSVNAGELFF. Written as DNA, the CDR3 is TGTGCCAGCACCATGGGCGGGACATCGGTTAATGCCGGGGAGCTGTTTTTT.

The rearrangement links TRBV28 to TRBJ2-1, with 7 nucleotides matching TRBD2. Germline lookup yields CDR1 MDHEN and CDR2 SYDVKM. This CDR3 contains 16 residues. J gave up 4 bases and V 8 bases, and 14 bases lay outside the gene matches. Here the CDR3 DNA reads TGTGCCAGCTCCGGATGGAGCGGGGTAGGGTACAATGAGCAGTTCTTC. This gives the protein CASSGWSGVGYNEQFF.

The chain combines TRBV3-1 (or the pseudogene TRBV3-2) with TRBJ2-7, with TRBD1 identical over 7 bases. CDR3 length: 15 amino acids. Germline V lookup: CDR1 LGHDT, CDR2 YNNKEL (reference sequence). Trimming at V came to 2 bases and at J to 3 bases, leaving 7 bases not matched to a gene. The CDR3 DNA is TGTGCCAGCAGCCAAAATTCGGGACAGAACTACGAGCAGTACTTC. It codes for CASSQNSGQNYEQYF.

The J gene is TRBJ2-2, the V gene TRBV3-1 (or the pseudogene TRBV3-2); D uncertain. The CDR3 totals 15 residues. Germline CDR1 reads LGHDT; CDR2 reads YNNKEL (reference sequence). V lost 1 base and J lost 8, with 14 bases in between. The CDR3 DNA reads as TGTGCCAGCAGCCAAGGCGGCGTGGGGTGGGGGGAGCTGTTTTTT. Its translation: CASSQGGVGWGELFF.

The chain joins TRBV7-2 to TRBJ2-1; D uncertain. Germline V gives CDR1 SGHTA, CDR2 FQGNSA. The CDR3 extends over 12 amino acids. V lost 3 bases to trimming and J lost 10 bases, with 10 bases between them. CDR3: CASSFSTTEQFF. CDR3 DNA sequence: TGTGCCAGCAGCTTTAGTACGACCGAGCAGTTCTTC.

The V call is TRBV30, the J call TRBJ1-2; D is undetermined. The CDR3 totals 12 residues. The V and J ends lost 0 bases and 8 bases respectively, with 10 bases between them. Looked up from germline, CDR1 is GTSNPN and CDR2 is SVGIG (reference sequence). CDR3 residues: CAWSVLVNGYTF. Here the CDR3 DNA reads TGTGCCTGGAGTGTACTGGTAAACGGCTACACCTTC.

The rearrangement uses TRBV7-8 and TRBJ1-6, with D possibly TRBD1 on 5 matching bases. This CDR3 has 17 amino acids. The germline V gene encodes CDR1 SGHVS and CDR2 FQNEAQ. The V and J ends lost 4 bases and 0 bases respectively, with 13 bases between them. DNA of the CDR3: TGTGCCAGCAGCTCCCTGACAGTGAGCTCCTATAATTCACCCCTCCACTTT. Protein sequence: CASSSLTVSSYNSPLHF. Combining the CDR3 with reference TRBV7-8 and TRBJ1-6 gives the whole variable domain GAGVSQSPRYKVAKRGQDVALRCDPISGHVSLFWYQQALGQGPEFLTYFQNEAQLDKSGLPSDRFFAERPEGSVSTLKIQRTQQEDSAVYLCASSSLTVSSYNSPLHFGNGTRLTVT.

The chain couples TRBV11-3 to TRBJ2-1; TRBD2 agrees at 7 bases. The V gene end was trimmed by 3 bases and the J gene end by 7 bases; junction bases not matched to a gene: 6. The CDR3 runs 14 residues. Germline V gene data show CDR1 as SGHNT and CDR2 as YENEEA. Here the CDR3 DNA reads TGTGCCAGCAGCTTTGGGGGAGGGAGGAATGAGCAGTTCTTC. The encoded protein is CASSFGGGRNEQFF.

This chain links TRBV14 with TRBJ2-2; D call uncertain. Trimming removed 1 base at V and 5 bases at J, with 14 bases between. Germline values: CDR1 SGHDN, CDR2 FVKESK. CDR3 length: 16 amino acids. The CDR3 here is CASSQGKLPFTGELFF. The CDR3 DNA follows: TGTGCCAGCAGCCAAGGAAAGTTACCGTTTACCGGGGAGCTGTTTTTT.

The chain carries TRBV28 and TRBJ2-6, with TRBD1 as a possible D gene (5 bases). Per the germline V gene, CDR1 is MDHEN and CDR2 is SYDVKM. This CDR3 is built from 16 residues. The V and J ends lost 1 base and 0 bases respectively, with 7 bases between them. As DNA, the CDR3 is TGTGCCAGCAGTTTATCAGGGATCTCTGGGGCCAACGTCCTGACTTTC. Amino acid sequence: CASSLSGISGANVLTF.

In DNA form, the CDR3 reads TGTGCCAGCAGCCAAGATCCAGTCAGCCGCAGGAATCAGCCCCAGCATTTT. It yields the protein CASSQDPVSRRNQPQHF. V gene TRBV4-2 combines with J gene TRBJ1-5, with unresolved D. Germline V lookup: CDR1 LGHNA, CDR2 YNFKEQ. V was trimmed by 0 bases and J by 4 bases, leaving 16 bases between them. This CDR3 is 17 amino acids long.